These 5 T cell receptor beta chains originate from one sample sequenced in a study of naive and memory T cell subsets. Treatment denoted: skin biopsy from PPD injection site in Mantoux-positive individual. An oligonucleotide containing a UMI was ligated to the 3' end of TCR cDNA. Four PCR rounds used nested alpha and beta constant region primers plus the SP2 primer. MiXCR was run by TCRdb on the UMI-ligation and nested PCR reads, yielding one entry per CDR3 protein. Altogether some 30,000 distinct CDR3 sequences are present, 6.5% to 8% being singletons, with the ten largest covering roughly 3.3%. Sequencing was performed on skin, taken from a tuberculin skin test site. These receptors all stem from an adult in good health.

A few counts support this clonotype. The chain recombines TRBV7-7 with TRBJ2-5, with 9 bases that match TRBD2. This CDR3 is 15 amino acids long. The germline V gene encodes CDR1 SSHAT and CDR2 FNYEAQ (reference sequence). J gave up 2 bases and V 5 bases, and 6 bases lay outside the gene matches. The CDR3 nucleotides are TGTGCCAGCAGCCGAGGCGCGGGGGGGCAAGAGACCCAGTACTTC. It translates to CASSRGAGGQETQYF.

This clonotype was observed a handful of times. V and J are TRBV5-1 and TRBJ1-1; D remains ambiguous. V dropped 2 bases and J dropped 3 bases, with 8 bases sitting between them. The length of the CDR3 is 13 residues. Germline values: CDR1 SGHRS, CDR2 YFSETQ. The CDR3 DNA reads TGCGCCAGCAGCTTACCCCCCTACACTGAAGCTTTCTTT. Translation: CASSLPPYTEAFF.

In its sample, this clonotype was seen a few times. The gene calls are TRBV5-6 and TRBJ1-1; TRBD1 might be the D (6 bases). V lost 0 bases to trimming and J lost 0 bases, with 12 bases between them. The CDR3 has 16 residues. Germline V gene sequence: CDR1 SGHDT, CDR2 YYEEEE. CDR3 DNA: TGTGCCAGCAGCTTGGTGGGGGGCAACTTGAACACTGAAGCTTTCTTT. This gives the protein CASSLVGGNLNTEAFF. Full variable domain (rest looked up from reference TRBV5-6 and TRBJ1-1): DAGVTQSPTHLIKTRGQQVTLRCSPKSGHDTVSWYQQALGQGPQFIFQYYEEEERQRGNFPDRFSGHQFPNYSSELNVNALLLGDSALYLCASSLVGGNLNTEAFFGQGTRLTVV.

The sample holds a few counts of this clonotype. V is TRBV9 and J is TRBJ1-4; no definite D call. This CDR3 is 14 amino acids long. Germline V gene sequence: CDR1 SGDLS, CDR2 YYNGEE. V lost 2 bases to trimming and J lost 0 bases, with 5 bases between them. The CDR3 DNA sequence: TGTGCCAGCAGCGTGAGTTCAACTAATGAAAAACTGTTTTTT. It is translated as CASSVSSTNEKLFF.

The table lists this clonotype with many counts. This sequence joins TRBV9 and TRBJ1-2; TRBD1 might be the D (5 bases). V shed 4 bases and J shed 4 bases, with 17 bases lying between them. Germline V CDR1 and CDR2: SGDLS, YYNGEE. The CDR3 consists of 15 residues. CDR3 nucleotide sequence: TGTGCCAGCAGCCCCGAGGGGTCTCTCGGCTATGGCTACACCTTC. Protein product: CASSPEGSLGYGYTF.